The 22 T cell receptor beta chains reported below all come from one sample, sequenced in a study of CD8 T cells in ankylosing spondylitis. TCRdb fed the 5' RACE reads into MiXCR, producing one record per CDR3 protein. The profile shows roughly 440,000 distinct CDR3 sequences, about a sixth of them singletons. Study-level findings and limits: Ankylosing spondylitis blood appeared to be characterized by a TCR beta motif of under 10 highly homologous variants.

These receptors are not linked to any known antigen. What was sequenced was blood, either unsorted or a sorted T cell fraction (not recorded which). These receptors originate from a male donor with ankylosing spondylitis.

This rearrangement joins TRBV27 to TRBJ2-7, with D maybe TRBD2 (6 bases). CDR1 MNHEY and CDR2 SMNVEV come from the germline V gene (reference sequence). V was clipped by 0 bases and J by 2 bases, with 8 bases between them. The CDR3 is 14 amino acids. The DNA for the CDR3 is TGTGCCAGCAGTTTATCTTGGGGGGCCTACGAGCAGTACTTC. It yields the protein CASSLSWGAYEQYF.

This clonotype turned up a few times. The J gene is TRBJ2-7, the V gene TRBV12-3 or TRBV12-4; TRBD2 matches 13 bases. V dropped 6 bases and J dropped 6; count of bases not matched to a gene: 2. This CDR3 is built from 13 residues. CDR3 nucleotides: TGTGCCAGCAGCACTAGCGGGAGGGGCGAGCAGTACTTC. Translating gives CASSTSGRGEQYF.

This clonotype was recorded only once. This may stem from a read error, because a much larger clone lies one nucleotide away. The chain carries TRBV29-1 and TRBJ2-7; 10 bases map to TRBD2. V was clipped by 7 bases and J by 5 bases; unmatched bases: 5. The CDR3 is 12 amino acids. The germline gives CDR1 SQVTM, CDR2 ANQGSEA. For the CDR3, the DNA is TGCAGCGATCTAGCGGGAGTGCACGAGCAGTACTTC. Amino acid sequence: CSDLAGVHEQYF.

V and J are TRBV10-2 and TRBJ2-1; either TRBD1 or TRBD2 may fit D (5 bases each). Germline V gene data show CDR1 as WSHSY and CDR2 as SAAADI. Trimming took off 7 bases at V and 7 bases at J, with 20 bases between the two ends. The CDR3 runs to 15 residues. CDR3 sequence: CASTGFSWDRNEQFF. CDR3 bases: TGCGCCAGCACCGGCTTTTCTTGGGACCGGAATGAGCAGTTCTTC.

This clonotype has at least ten counts. This chain connects TRBV12-3 or TRBV12-4 to TRBJ1-5; no clear D. V gave up 8 bases and J gave up 4 bases, with 12 bases separating them. This CDR3 is built from 13 residues. CDR3 in DNA: TGTGCCAGCTCGAAGGCAGAAAATCAGCCCCAGCATTTT. This translates into CASSKAENQPQHF.

This clonotype was recorded at least ten times. The rearrangement uses TRBV6-5 and TRBJ1-5; D may be TRBD1 (5 bases). The CDR3 contains 14 residues. Germline CDR1 is MNHEY and CDR2 is SVGAGI. V was shortened by 0 bases and J by 4 bases, with 7 bases between the two germline ends. The CDR3 spells CASSYSWTNQPQHF. The CDR3 nucleotides are TGTGCCAGCAGTTACTCCTGGACAAATCAGCCCCAGCATTTT.

In its sample, this clonotype was seen a few times. The CDR3 protein is CASSFEGGDYGYTF. The CDR3 coding sequence is TGCGCCAGCAGCTTTGAAGGGGGGGACTATGGCTACACCTTC. This rearrangement joins TRBV5-1 to TRBJ1-2; D might be TRBD1 (6 bases). CDR3 size: 14 residues. Germline values: CDR1 SGHRS, CDR2 YFSETQ. Trimming removed 2 bases at V and 3 bases at J, with 11 bases between.

The chain recombines TRBV28 with TRBJ2-1; maybe TRBD2 (5 bases). The CDR3 is 14 residues long. Per the germline V gene, CDR1 is MDHEN and CDR2 is SYDVKM. The V end lost 1 base, the J end lost 3 bases, and 7 bases lay between the germline ends. CDR3 coding DNA: TGTGCCAGCAGTTTATTGGAGGTCTACAATGAGCAGTTCTTC. It is translated as CASSLLEVYNEQFF.

This chain connects TRBV5-1 to TRBJ2-2; perhaps D is TRBD1 or TRBD2 (5 bases each). The germline V and J ends were trimmed by 0 bases and 6 bases, with 12 bases remaining between them. The CDR3 length is 15 residues. From germline, CDR1 is SGHRS and CDR2 YFSETQ. In nucleotides, the CDR3 is TGCGCCAGCAGCTTGGGGGGGAACGTGGCCGGGGAGCTGTTTTTT. Translated, it gives CASSLGGNVAGELFF.

Ten or more counts support this clonotype. V gene TRBV10-2 combines with J gene TRBJ1-1, with D hard to call. The CDR3 is 13 residues long. Germline loops: CDR1 WSHSY, CDR2 SAAADI. The germline V and J ends were trimmed by 2 bases and 1 base, with 5 bases remaining between them. The CDR3 is CASSEVPNTEAFF. In nucleotides, the CDR3 is TGCGCCAGCAGTGAGGTCCCGAACACTGAAGCTTTCTTT.

A few counts support this clonotype. The V and J genes are TRBV7-6 and TRBJ1-1, with TRBD1 matching over 8 bases. The trim removed 0 bases at V and 6 bases at J, leaving 15 bases unmatched. Germline lookup yields CDR1 SGHVS and CDR2 FNYEAQ. The CDR3 covers 18 residues. The CDR3 here is CASSLAPTLGQGRAEAFF. CDR3 sequence (DNA): TGTGCCAGCAGCTTAGCGCCCACACTAGGACAGGGTCGAGCTGAAGCTTTCTTT.

V usage is TRBV3-1 and J usage is TRBJ1-6; 8 nucleotides align to TRBD1. CDR3 length equals 15 residues. The V segment lost 5 bases and the J segment 7 bases; nucleotides outside the gene matches: 7. Germline lookup yields CDR1 LGHDT and CDR2 YNNKEL (reference sequence). The CDR3 DNA follows: TGTGCCAGCAGCGAAGGGGGACAGGCCAATTCACCCCTCCACTTT. Translating gives CASSEGGQANSPLHF.

The chain carries TRBV6-5 and TRBJ2-7; no clear D. V was trimmed by 2 bases and J by 6 bases, leaving 14 bases between them. Germline-derived CDR1 and CDR2 are MNHEY and SVGAGI. This CDR3 region has 14 residues. The CDR3 is CASSYRDLRPEQYF. CDR3 nucleotides: TGTGCCAGCAGTTACCGTGACCTACGACCCGAGCAGTACTTC.

The V call is TRBV6-1, the J call TRBJ1-2, with 10 bases that match TRBD1. Germline CDR1 MNHNS, CDR2 SASEGT. Unmatched junction bases numbered 19, after V lost 5 bases and J lost 4 bases. The length of the CDR3 is 19 residues. CDR3 amino acids: CASSLRLRDRGTEPYGYTF. In DNA form, the CDR3 reads TGTGCCAGCAGTCTTCGTCTCCGGGACAGGGGAACGGAACCCTATGGCTACACCTTC.

This clonotype was counted a few times. The gene calls are TRBV5-8 and TRBJ2-7; D is perhaps TRBD1 (6 bases). This CDR3 contains 16 residues. V lost 4 bases and J lost 4, with 21 bases in between. Per germline, CDR1 SGHTS and CDR2 YDEGEE. CDR3 nucleotides: TGTGCCAGCAGCCCAAGAGGGGGTTTCCGGGTGTACGAGCAGTACTTC. Translation: CASSPRGGFRVYEQYF. The full variable domain, completed using reference TRBV5-8 and TRBJ2-7, is EAGVTQSPTHLIKTRGQQATLRCSPISGHTSVYWYQQALGLGLQFLLWYDEGEERNRGNFPPRFSGRQFPNYSSELNVNALELEDSALYLCASSPRGGFRVYEQYFGPGTRLTVT.

In its sample, this clonotype was seen once. The chain is built from TRBV20-1 and TRBJ2-1, with D perhaps matching TRBD1 (7 bases). CDR1 DFQATT and CDR2 SNEGSKA come from the germline V gene (reference sequence). V was trimmed by 2 bases and J by 5 bases, leaving 25 bases between them. The CDR3 spans 18 residues. The CDR3 protein is CSARNLLPRQGGDNEQFF. The CDR3 bases are TGCAGTGCTAGAAATCTCCTACCCAGGCAGGGGGGTGACAATGAGCAGTTCTTC.

This clonotype was recorded at least ten times. The CDR3 region has the DNA TGTGCCATCAGGGGGGGGCCCCTTTCCACAGATACGCAGTATTTT. This encodes CAIRGGPLSTDTQYF. The chain uses TRBV10-3 and TRBJ2-3; TRBD2 might be the D (7 bases). The CDR3 runs 15 residues. Trimming took off 6 bases at V and 2 bases at J, with 15 bases between the two ends. Germline CDR1 and CDR2: ENHRY and SYGVKD.

Here the CDR3 reads CASSSDRNQPQHF. The DNA of the CDR3 is TGTGCCAGCAGCTCGGACAGGAATCAGCCCCAGCATTTT. The V and J genes are TRBV11-1 and TRBJ1-5; TRBD1 agrees at 7 bases. V was clipped by 4 bases and J by 4 bases; unmatched bases: 1. Germline loops: CDR1 SGHAT, CDR2 FQDESV (reference sequence). The CDR3 spans 13 residues.

The sample holds a few counts of this clonotype. The CDR3: CASSRNLRTGTAGNTIYF. The CDR3 region has the DNA TGCGCCAGCAGCCGCAATCTCAGAACAGGGACAGCTGGAAACACCATATATTTT. This chain uses TRBV5-1 with TRBJ1-3; 7 bases are a match to TRBD1. Germline V CDR1 and CDR2: SGHRS, YFSETQ. CDR3 length: 18 amino acids. Unmatched junction bases numbered 15, after V lost 4 bases and J lost 2 bases.

The rearrangement uses TRBV5-1 and TRBJ2-1; TRBD2 agrees at 10 bases. The CDR3 is made up of 19 amino acids. Trimming removed 3 bases from V and 0 bases from J; junction bases left unmatched: 12. CDR1 and CDR2 (germline): SGHRS, YFSETQ. The CDR3 reads CASSSAGTSASSSYNEQFF. Written as DNA, the CDR3 is TGCGCCAGCAGCTCGGCCGGGACTAGCGCGAGTTCCTCCTACAATGAGCAGTTCTTC.

The CDR3 protein is CASTTGVAYNEQFF. The DNA of the CDR3 is TGTGCCAGCACAACAGGAGTGGCCTACAATGAGCAGTTCTTC. The genes are TRBV6-2 or TRBV6-3 and TRBJ2-1; D is perhaps TRBD1 (5 bases). Germline CDR1 is MNHEY and CDR2 is SVGEGT. This CDR3 comprises 14 residues. V was trimmed by 7 bases and J by 2 bases, leaving 12 bases between them.

The V call is TRBV2, the J call TRBJ2-3; TRBD1 might be the D (6 bases). This CDR3 is 14 amino acids long. The germline V gene encodes CDR1 SNHLY and CDR2 FYNNEI. V lost 5 bases to trimming and J lost 4 bases, with 13 bases between them. In nucleotides, the CDR3 is TGTGCCAGCAGTAACGGACAGAGTCCAGATACGCAGTATTTT. Translated, it gives CASSNGQSPDTQYF.